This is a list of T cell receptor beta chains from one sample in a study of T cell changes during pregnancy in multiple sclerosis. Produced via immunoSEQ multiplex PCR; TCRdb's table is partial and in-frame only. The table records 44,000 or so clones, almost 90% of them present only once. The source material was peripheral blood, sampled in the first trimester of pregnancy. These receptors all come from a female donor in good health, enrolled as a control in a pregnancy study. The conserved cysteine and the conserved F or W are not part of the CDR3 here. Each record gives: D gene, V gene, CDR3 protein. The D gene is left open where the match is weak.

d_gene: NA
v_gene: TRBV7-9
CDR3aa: ASSLAPLEQY

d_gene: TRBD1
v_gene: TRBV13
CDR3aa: ASSFQDRTYEQY

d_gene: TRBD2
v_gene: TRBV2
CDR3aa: ASSGLAARQETQY

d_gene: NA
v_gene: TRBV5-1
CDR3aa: ASSRGGEGGTDTQY

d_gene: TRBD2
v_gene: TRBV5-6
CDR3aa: ASSGGAGTSAYNEQF

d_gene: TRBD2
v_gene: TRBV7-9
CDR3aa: ASSLQLAGASTDTQY

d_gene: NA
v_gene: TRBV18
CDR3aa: ASSPESSVQPQH

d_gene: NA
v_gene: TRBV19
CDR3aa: ASSIAGNFNEKLF

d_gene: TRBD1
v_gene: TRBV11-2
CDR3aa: ASSLLGQGLSDTQY

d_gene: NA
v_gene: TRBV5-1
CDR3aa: ASSSDYYEQY

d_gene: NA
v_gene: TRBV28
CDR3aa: ASSLRGTYGYT

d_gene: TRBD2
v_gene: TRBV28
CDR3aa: ASSLPGTSGRGEQF

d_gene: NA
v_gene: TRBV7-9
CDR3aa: ASSVDSYEQY

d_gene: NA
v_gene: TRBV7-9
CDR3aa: ASSLGGGGTYEQY

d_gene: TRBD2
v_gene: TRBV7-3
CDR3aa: ASSLYGGRMDGELF

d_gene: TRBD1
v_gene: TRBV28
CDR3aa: ASSLGQGNQPQH

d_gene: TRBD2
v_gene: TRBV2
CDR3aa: ASKGSGGNHEQY

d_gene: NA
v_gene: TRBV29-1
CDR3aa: SVATGSSYNEQF

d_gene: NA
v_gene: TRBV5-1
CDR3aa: ASSLGLGGTDTQY

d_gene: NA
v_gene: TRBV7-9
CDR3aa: ASSYSSYEQY

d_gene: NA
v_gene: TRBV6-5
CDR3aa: ASNKGDFLHDEQF

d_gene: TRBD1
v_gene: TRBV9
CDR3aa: ASSAGQGGQPQH

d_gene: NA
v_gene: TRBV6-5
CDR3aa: ASRRGQGWGGEQY

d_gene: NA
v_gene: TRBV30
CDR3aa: AWSVGAGPTDTQY

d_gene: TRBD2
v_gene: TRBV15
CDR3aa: ATSRTSGGADTQY